This T cell receptor (beta chain) emerged from a study of cytomegalovirus exposure and HLA in healthy donors. Overall study context: Falling in the Caucasian-associated ancestry cluster were 80% to 85% of under 500 genotyped donors.

The primer mix had 60 Vbeta and 13 Jbeta primers. Sequencing used immunoSEQ multiplex PCR; TCRdb keeps in-frame clones, though not all of them. Of some 180,000 clones listed, just under 80% are singletons. The V and J ends lost 1 base and 6 bases, in that order; junction bases with no gene match: 8. This CDR3 spans 15 amino acids. CDR1 SEHNR and CDR2 FQNEAQ come from the germline V gene (reference sequence). The TCR originated in a female donor in good health and CMV-seronegative. The source material was PBMCs. The chain employs TRBV7-9 and TRBJ1-2, with 7 bases that match TRBD1. CDR3 protein: CASSLGNDRVDGYTF. CDR3 DNA: TGTGCCAGCAGCTTAGGGAACGACAGGGTGGATGGCTACACCTTC.